This T cell receptor beta chain derives from a study of shared clonotypes between healthy human individuals. Study-level results: Expectations were that clonotype sharing among donors would be affected by sequencing depth.

V was cut by 1 base and J by 1 base, with 5 bases left in between. This CDR3 has 15 residues. CDR1 is SGHVS and CDR2 is FNYEAQ in the germline V gene. Sequencing was performed with immunoSEQ multiplex PCR; in TCRdb, only in-frame clones are kept and a portion is missing. This table has some 470,000 clones, less than 80% appearing once. Of note for this clone: Its antigen remains unidentified.

The clonotype originates from a woman between 40 and 55 years old in good health. Some clones in this sample may be carry-over from other donors' samples. The chain is built from TRBV7-6 and TRBJ2-6, with D unclear. The material sequenced was PBMCs. The CDR3 is CASSLGVSGANVLTF. The CDR3 DNA reads TGTGCCAGCAGCTTAGGAGTATCTGGGGCCAACGTCCTGACTTTC.